The source of this T cell receptor beta chain is a study of naive and memory T cell subsets. General study points: Activation and differentiation may alter RNA-based TCR counts.

The beta constant-region primer was an equimolar mix of two oligonucleotides covering TRBC1 and TRBC2. MiXCR, run by TCRdb on the UMI-ligation and nested PCR reads, gives a single entry per CDR3 protein. The data show more than 25,000 distinct CDR3 sequences, around 10% seen once. After CD4 positive bead selection, the CD4-negative fraction gave CD8 T cells. At least ten counts were recorded for this clonotype. No antigen is known for it. The CDR3 has 17 amino acids. Germline V CDR1 and CDR2: MGHRA, YSYEKL. V gave up 1 base and J gave up 7 bases; unmatched junction bases: 12. The V gene is TRBV4-1, the J gene TRBJ1-3; 8 nucleotides align to TRBD1. The sequence derives from a human donor in good health. The sequenced material came from effector memory CD4+ T cells from blood. Specified subset: effector memory, CD45RA- CD27-. CDR3 sequence: CASSQATLAGGANTIYF. CDR3 coding DNA: TGCGCCAGCAGCCAAGCCACCCTCGCAGGGGGCGCGAACACCATATATTTT.